The 9 T cell receptor beta chains below come from one sample, sequenced in a study of T cell changes during pregnancy in multiple sclerosis. Data came from immunoSEQ multiplex PCR; TCRdb stores just in-frame clones and leaves some out. The table shows about 64,000 clones, with more than 90% occurring only once. The specimen was peripheral blood, collected in the second trimester of pregnancy. Every receptor here comes from a female donor with multiple sclerosis, enrolled in a pregnancy study.

V usage is TRBV30 and J usage is TRBJ2-1, with a possible D match to TRBD2 (5 bases). CDR3 length equals 15 residues. Trimming left V 1 base short and J 9 bases short, with 19 bases between. Germline assignment: CDR1 GTSNPN and CDR2 SVGIG (reference sequence). The CDR3 DNA is TGTGCCTGGAGTGGGCTAGAGCGGAAACTTGGTGAGCAGTTCTTC. Encoded protein: CAWSGLERKLGEQFF.

This clone turned up a few times. V usage is TRBV27 and J usage is TRBJ1-2, with 9 bases aligning to TRBD1. The germline gives CDR1 MNHEY, CDR2 SMNVEV (reference sequence). With V trimmed by 3 bases and J by 1 base, 6 bases remained unmatched. The CDR3 is made up of 16 amino acids. Here the CDR3 DNA reads TGTGCCAGCAGTTTCGCAGGGACAGGGAGTAACTATGGCTACACCTTC. Protein: CASSFAGTGSNYGYTF.

This chain joins TRBV29-1 and TRBJ2-7, with 9 positions matching TRBD2. Germline trimming cut 3 bases from V and 5 bases from J; bases unmatched to any gene: 8. The germline V gene has CDR1 SQVTM and CDR2 ANQGSEA. The CDR3 has 14 amino acids. The CDR3 spells CSVDGAGGWDEQYF. The DNA for the CDR3 is TGCAGCGTTGACGGAGCGGGAGGTTGGGACGAGCAGTACTTC.

This clone is categorized as medium-sized. The rearrangement joins TRBV21-1 to TRBJ1-1; the table's D call, TRBD1, has no DNA check behind it. TRBV21-1 is marked as a pseudogene. This CDR3 spans 15 amino acids. CDR3 in amino acids: CASSRQRKKGAEAFF. The CDR3 region has the DNA TGTGCCAGCAGCAGACAAAGGAAGAAGGGGGCTGAAGCTTTCTTT.

V is TRBV29-1 and J is TRBJ2-1, with TRBD1 identical over 7 bases. Germline CDR1 reads SQVTM; CDR2 reads ANQGSEA. Trimming took 5 bases from V and 0 from J; bases not matched to a gene: 4. The CDR3 has 14 residues. The CDR3 DNA follows: TGCAGCGTTTTGACAGGGAACTCCTACAATGAGCAGTTCTTC. The encoded protein is CSVLTGNSYNEQFF.

The rearrangement joins TRBV7-2 to TRBJ1-5; 8 bases fit TRBD1. V dropped 7 bases and J dropped 7; count of bases not matched to a gene: 9. Per germline, CDR1 SGHTA and CDR2 FQGNSA. This CDR3 has 14 residues. The CDR3 DNA reads as TGTGCCAGCAACCCAAACAGGGGGGAACAGCCCCAGCATTTT. Its protein product is CASNPNRGEQPQHF.

DNA of the CDR3: TGTGCCAGCAGGACAGAGGCGAACACCGGGGAGCTGTTTTTT. It codes for CASRTEANTGELFF. The rearrangement joins TRBV27 to TRBJ2-2, with a weak D call TRBD1 (5 bases). CDR3 length: 14 amino acids. Deletions cut 6 bases from V and 0 bases from J, with 8 bases between. CDR1 MNHEY and CDR2 SMNVEV come from the germline V gene (reference sequence).

The CDR3 coding sequence is TGTGCCAGTAGTATGGACAGGGGGCAAGAGACCCAGTACTTC. The encoded protein is CASSMDRGQETQYF. This chain links TRBV19 with TRBJ2-5; TRBD1 agrees at 10 bases. This CDR3 is built from 14 residues. CDR1 and CDR2 (germline): LNHDA, SQIVND (reference sequence). V trimming: 3 bases; J trimming: 2 bases; junction bases outside the gene matches: 0. The whole variable domain, remainder taken from reference TRBV19 and TRBJ2-5, is DGGITQSPKYLFRKEGQNVTLSCEQNLNHDAMYWYRQDPGQGLRLIYYSQIVNDFQKGDIAEGYSVSREKKESFPLTVTSAQKNPTAFYLCASSMDRGQETQYFGPGTRLLVL.

The chain employs TRBV2 and TRBJ2-2; D is possibly TRBD2 (5 bases). Trimming took 6 bases from V and 4 from J, leaving 15 bases between them. Germline lookup yields CDR1 SNHLY and CDR2 FYNNEI. The CDR3 length is 15 residues. CDR3 residues: CASRALASGTGELFF. The CDR3 DNA reads as TGTGCCAGCAGGGCGCTAGCATCGGGCACCGGGGAGCTGTTTTTT.